This T cell receptor beta chain was recorded in a study of cytomegalovirus exposure and HLA in healthy donors. Trimming at V came to 6 bases and at J to 7 bases, leaving 8 bases not matched to a gene. Looked up from germline, CDR1 is MDHEN and CDR2 is SYDVKM. The CDR3 contains 13 residues. A multiplex PCR was run with 60 Vbeta primers and 13 Jbeta primers. The table came from immunoSEQ multiplex PCR; TCRdb's copy has only in-frame clones and leaves some out. The table has about 98,000 clones, about 81% seen once; the top ten hold 1.4% to 1.5%. Overall study results and limits: The authors judged a highly shared variant cluster likely a sequencing artifact. Analyzed later, association rates of TCRs varied across HLA loci, with DRB1 most and HLA-C fewest.

As to this clone: The antigen is not known.

The TCR originated in a man aged 35 to 55 in good health and CMV-seronegative. Sequenced input: PBMCs. The rearrangement uses TRBV28 and TRBJ1-2, with 7 positions matching TRBD1. The DNA for the CDR3 is TGTGCCAGCAGGGGACAGAACTATCCTGGCTACACCTTC. Translated: CASRGQNYPGYTF.